The 15 T cell receptor beta chains below come from one sample, sequenced in a study of blood T cell repertoires in COVID-19. The assay was immunoSEQ multiplex PCR, and TCRdb's table has in-frame clones only and misses some. The table includes approximately 5,100 clones, roughly 80% detected once. Specimen: peripheral blood. These receptors all come from a man between 65 and 85 years old with active COVID-19.

The V gene is TRBV15, the J gene TRBJ1-3, with a weak D call TRBD1 (6 bases). CDR3 size: 21 residues. In germline, CDR1 is LNHNV, CDR2 YYDKDF (reference sequence). V was trimmed by 0 bases and J by 0 bases, leaving 24 bases between them. The CDR3 region has the DNA TGTGCCACCAGCAGAGATAAGGGACAAGGCATCATCGCGAGCTCTGGAAACACCATATATTTT. Translation: CATSRDKGQGIIASSGNTIYF. The full variable domain, in which reference TRBV15 and TRBJ1-3 provide the parts outside the CDR3, is DAMVIQNPRYQVTQFGKPVTLSCSQTLNHNVMYWYQQKSSQAPKLLFHYYDKDFNNEADTPDNFQSRRPNTSFCFLDIRSPGLGDTAMYLCATSRDKGQGIIASSGNTIYFGEGSWLTVV.

The genes are TRBV5-5 and TRBJ2-3, with TRBD2 matching over 11 bases. Germline CDR1 is SGHKS and CDR2 is YYEKEE (reference sequence). The CDR3 is made up of 17 amino acids. J lost 2 bases, V lost 4 bases, and 9 bases had no gene match. The CDR3 DNA is TGTGCCAGCAGCCTCGCACTAGCGGGGGTGAACACAGATACGCAGTATTTT. Its protein product is CASSLALAGVNTDTQYF.

This chain joins TRBV5-5 and TRBJ2-5; D possibly corresponds to TRBD2 (6 bases). Germline V gene data show CDR1 as SGHKS and CDR2 as YYEKEE (reference sequence). V lost 0 bases to trimming and J lost 5 bases, with 14 bases between them. This CDR3 is 15 amino acids long. The CDR3 reads CASSLGLDFMETQYF. The CDR3 coding sequence is TGTGCCAGCAGCTTGGGACTAGATTTTATGGAGACCCAGTACTTC. The full variable domain, in which reference TRBV5-5 and TRBJ2-5 provide the parts outside the CDR3, is DAGVTQSPTHLIKTRGQQVTLRCSPISGHKSVSWYQQVLGQGPQFIFQYYEKEERGRGNFPDRFSARQFPNYSSELNVNALLLGDSALYLCASSLGLDFMETQYFGPGTRLLVL.

The CDR3 bases are TGTGCCTGGAGTAGAGGTCAGGACAGGTCTAATGAAAAACTGTTTTTT. This codes for CAWSRGQDRSNEKLFF. The chain couples TRBV30 to TRBJ1-4; 7 positions agree with TRBD1. The ends lost 2 bases at V and 3 bases at J; junction bases unmatched: 9. The length of the CDR3 is 16 residues. Germline values: CDR1 GTSNPN, CDR2 SVGIG (reference sequence).

In the case of this clone: A read error may produce the germline difference seen at one junction end. This sequence joins TRBV5-8 and TRBJ1-4; D is unresolved. Per the germline V gene, CDR1 is SGHTS and CDR2 is YDEGEE. CDR3 length: 15 residues. The DNA of the CDR3 is TGTGCCAGCACCTTGGTCCGGGCAACTAATGAAAAACTGTTTTTT. Protein product: CASTLVRATNEKLFF.

The J gene is TRBJ2-1, the V gene TRBV5-1; possible D gene TRBD1, 6 bases. Germline-derived CDR1 and CDR2 are SGHRS and YFSETQ. The CDR3 totals 12 residues. The V gene lost 4 bases and the J gene lost 8 bases, with 10 bases spanning the gap. This CDR3 is CASSEQGYEQFF. The DNA for the CDR3 is TGCGCCAGCAGCGAACAGGGCTATGAGCAGTTCTTC.

The chain couples TRBV10-3 to TRBJ2-7; 9 bases map to TRBD1. This CDR3 has 14 amino acids. CDR1 is ENHRY, CDR2 SYGVKD, per germline. With V trimmed by 10 bases and J by 1 base, 8 bases remained unmatched. This CDR3 is CATDPGTGSYEQYF. CDR3 sequence (DNA): TGTGCCACCGACCCTGGGACAGGGTCCTACGAGCAGTACTTC.

The rearrangement uses TRBV2 and TRBJ2-2, with TRBD1 as a possible D gene (6 bases). Germline V gene lookup returns CDR1 SNHLY and CDR2 FYNNEI. Trimming removed 7 bases from V and 1 base from J, with 10 bases in between. The length of the CDR3 is 14 residues. The CDR3 sequence is CASNQQGNTGELFF. The CDR3, as DNA: TGTGCCAGCAACCAACAGGGGAACACCGGGGAGCTGTTTTTT.

This chain uses TRBV28 with TRBJ2-7, with TRBD2 identical over 7 bases. The germline V gene encodes CDR1 MDHEN and CDR2 SYDVKM. CDR3 length: 13 residues. Trimming took 10 bases from V and 5 from J; bases not matched to a gene: 11. The CDR3 DNA reads as TGTGCCACCACACCGGGGGGAATTCACGAGCAGTACTTC. As protein: CATTPGGIHEQYF.

The chain is built from TRBV6-6 and TRBJ1-4, with unresolved D. The CDR3 contains 15 residues. V was shortened by 5 bases and J by 2 bases, with 12 bases between the two germline ends. The germline CDR1 and CDR2 sequences are MNHNY and SVGAGI (reference sequence). The CDR3 bases are TGTGCCAGCAGTCCTTCAGGCACTACTAATGAAAAACTGTTTTTT. It codes for CASSPSGTTNEKLFF.

The chain carries TRBV2 and TRBJ1-5, with D possibly TRBD1 on 5 matching bases. Germline lookup yields CDR1 SNHLY and CDR2 FYNNEI. Trimming removed 2 bases from V and 1 base from J, with 12 bases in between. The CDR3 is made up of 16 amino acids. The CDR3 region is CASSERGRESNQPQHF. In DNA form, the CDR3 reads TGTGCCAGCAGTGAAAGGGGCAGGGAAAGCAATCAGCCCCAGCATTTT. Full variable domain (outside the CDR3, taken from reference TRBV2 and TRBJ1-5): EPEVTQTPSHQVTQMGQEVILRCVPISNHLYFYWYRQILGQKVEFLVSFYNNEISEKSEIFDDQFSVERPDGSNFTLKIRSTKLEDSAMYFCASSERGRESNQPQHFGDGTRLSIL.

V and J are TRBV5-1 and TRBJ2-1; D is unclear. Between the trimmed V and J ends, which lost 0 bases and 0 bases, there was a span of 7 bases. CDR1 and CDR2 (germline): SGHRS, YFSETQ. The CDR3 is 15 residues long. CDR3: CASSLDPYSYNEQFF. CDR3 bases: TGCGCCAGCAGCTTGGACCCCTACTCCTACAATGAGCAGTTCTTC.

This sequence joins TRBV19 and TRBJ1-6; 7 bases align to TRBD1. V dropped 6 bases and J dropped 3; count of bases not matched to a gene: 8. This CDR3 is 16 amino acids long. From germline, CDR1 is LNHDA and CDR2 SQIVND (reference sequence). The chain's CDR3 is CASRTGTEDYNSPLHF. CDR3 bases: TGTGCCAGTAGGACCGGGACAGAGGACTATAATTCACCCCTCCACTTT.

This sequence joins TRBV6-2 or TRBV6-3 and TRBJ1-5; perhaps TRBD1 as D (6 bases). CDR1 is MNHEY and CDR2 is SVGEGT in the germline V gene. V lost 2 bases to trimming and J lost 1 base, with 15 bases between them. This CDR3 comprises 17 residues. CDR3 in amino acids: CASSYPAGVASNQPQHF. The CDR3 nucleotides are TGTGCCAGCAGTTACCCAGCAGGGGTGGCGAGCAATCAGCCCCAGCATTTT.

V usage is TRBV7-9 and J usage is TRBJ1-4; 9 bases are shared with TRBD1. The CDR3 runs to 16 residues. The V segment lost 5 bases and the J segment 3 bases; nucleotides outside the gene matches: 7. CDR1 and CDR2 (germline): SEHNR, FQNEAQ (reference sequence). CDR3 region: CASSLGQGTANEKLFF. The CDR3 DNA follows: TGTGCCAGCAGCCTAGGACAGGGGACGGCTAATGAAAAACTGTTTTTT.